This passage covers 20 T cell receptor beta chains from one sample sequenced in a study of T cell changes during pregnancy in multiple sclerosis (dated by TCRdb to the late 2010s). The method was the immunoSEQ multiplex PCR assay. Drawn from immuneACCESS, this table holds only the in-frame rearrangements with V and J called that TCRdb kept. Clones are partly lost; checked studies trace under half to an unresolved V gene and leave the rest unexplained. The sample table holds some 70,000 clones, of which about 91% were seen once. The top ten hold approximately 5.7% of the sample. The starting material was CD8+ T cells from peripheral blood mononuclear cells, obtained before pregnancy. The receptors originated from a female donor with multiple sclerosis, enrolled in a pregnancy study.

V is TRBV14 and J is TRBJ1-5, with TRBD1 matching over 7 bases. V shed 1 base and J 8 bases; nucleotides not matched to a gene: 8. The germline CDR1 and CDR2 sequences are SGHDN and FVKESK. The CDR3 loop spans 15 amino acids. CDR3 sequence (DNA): TGTGCCAGCAGCCAAGGGCAGGGGGTGGGGGAGCCCCAGCATTTT. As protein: CASSQGQGVGEPQHF.

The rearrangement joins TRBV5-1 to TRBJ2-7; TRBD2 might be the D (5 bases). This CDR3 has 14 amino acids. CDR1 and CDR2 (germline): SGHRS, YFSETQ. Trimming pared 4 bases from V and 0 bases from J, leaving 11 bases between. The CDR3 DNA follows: TGCGCCAGCAGCGGAGACTACCGCTCCTACGAGCAGTACTTC. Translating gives CASSGDYRSYEQYF.

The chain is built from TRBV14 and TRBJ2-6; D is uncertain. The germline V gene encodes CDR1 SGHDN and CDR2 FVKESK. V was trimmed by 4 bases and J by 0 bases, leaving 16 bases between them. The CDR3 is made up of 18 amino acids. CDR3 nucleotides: TGTGCCAGCAGCCTCCCTTTAGCCAGTGTCTCTGGGGCCAACGTCCTGACTTTC. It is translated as CASSLPLASVSGANVLTF.

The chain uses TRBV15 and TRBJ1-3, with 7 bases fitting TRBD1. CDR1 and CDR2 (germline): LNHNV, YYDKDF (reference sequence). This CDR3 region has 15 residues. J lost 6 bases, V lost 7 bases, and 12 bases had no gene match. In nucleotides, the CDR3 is TGTGCCACCACCTCGACAGGGAAGACCTTAAACACCATATATTTT. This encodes CATTSTGKTLNTIYF.

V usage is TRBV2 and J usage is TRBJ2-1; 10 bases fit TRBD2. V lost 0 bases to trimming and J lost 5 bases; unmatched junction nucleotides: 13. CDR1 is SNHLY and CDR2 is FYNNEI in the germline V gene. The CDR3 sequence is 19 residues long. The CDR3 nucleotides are TGTGCCAGCAGTGAAGCTAGCGGGGGGCCGGATTTTCATAACAATGAGCAGTTCTTC. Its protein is CASSEASGGPDFHNNEQFF.

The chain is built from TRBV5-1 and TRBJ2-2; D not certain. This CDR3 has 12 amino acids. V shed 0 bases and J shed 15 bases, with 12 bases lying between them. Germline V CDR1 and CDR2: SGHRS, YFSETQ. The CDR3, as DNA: TGCGCCAGCAGCTTGGAACAGCCACAGTTGTTTTTT. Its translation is CASSLEQPQLFF.

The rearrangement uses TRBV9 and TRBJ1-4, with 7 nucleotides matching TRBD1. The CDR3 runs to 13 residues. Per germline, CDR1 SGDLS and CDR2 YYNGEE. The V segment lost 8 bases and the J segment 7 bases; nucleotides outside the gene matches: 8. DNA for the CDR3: TGTGCCAGACGAGACAGGGTAGGTGAAAAACTGTTTTTT. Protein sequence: CARRDRVGEKLFF.

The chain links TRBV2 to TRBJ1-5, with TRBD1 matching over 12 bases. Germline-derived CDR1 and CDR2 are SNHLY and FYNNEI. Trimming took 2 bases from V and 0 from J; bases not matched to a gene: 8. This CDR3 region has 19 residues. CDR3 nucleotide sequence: TGTGCCAGCAGTGAATTGGGACAGGGGGCTGAGTATAGCAATCAGCCCCAGCATTTT. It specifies CASSELGQGAEYSNQPQHF.

CDR3 nucleotides: TGTGCCAGCAGTTTCAGCGGGGGGAACACCGGGGAGCTGTTTTTT. It encodes CASSFSGGNTGELFF. V and J are TRBV27 and TRBJ2-2; 8 positions match TRBD2. CDR3 length equals 15 residues. V lost 3 bases, J lost 1 base, and 1 base stayed unmatched. Germline V gene lookup returns CDR1 MNHEY and CDR2 SMNVEV (reference sequence).

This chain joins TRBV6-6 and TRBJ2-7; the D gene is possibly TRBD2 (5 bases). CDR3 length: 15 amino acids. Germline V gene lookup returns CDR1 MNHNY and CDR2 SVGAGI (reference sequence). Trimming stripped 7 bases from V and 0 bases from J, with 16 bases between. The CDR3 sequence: CASTYYRRDSYEQYF. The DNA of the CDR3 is TGTGCCAGCACCTACTACCGACGGGACTCCTACGAGCAGTACTTC.

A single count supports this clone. This chain's CDR3 is CASSAPGASNQPQHF. CDR3 DNA sequence: TGTGCCAGCAGCGCACCAGGGGCTAGCAATCAGCCCCAGCATTTT. The chain links TRBV7-9 to TRBJ1-5, with a weak D call TRBD1 (6 bases). Deletions cut 5 bases from V and 0 bases from J, with 11 bases between. This CDR3 spans 15 amino acids. Germline CDR1 SEHNR, CDR2 FQNEAQ (reference sequence).

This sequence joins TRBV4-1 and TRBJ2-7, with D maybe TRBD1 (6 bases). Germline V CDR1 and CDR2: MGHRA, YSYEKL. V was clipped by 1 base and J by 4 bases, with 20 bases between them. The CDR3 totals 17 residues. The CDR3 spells CASSQVLGALGEYEQYF. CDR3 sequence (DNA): TGCGCCAGCAGCCAAGTCCTGGGGGCTCTTGGAGAGTACGAGCAGTACTTC.

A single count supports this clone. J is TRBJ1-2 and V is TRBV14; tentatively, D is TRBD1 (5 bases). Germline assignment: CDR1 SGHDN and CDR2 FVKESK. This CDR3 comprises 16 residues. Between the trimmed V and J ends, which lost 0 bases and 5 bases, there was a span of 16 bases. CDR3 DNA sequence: TGTGCCAGCAGCCAAGATCCCTACGGGGGGATTTATGGCTACACCTTC. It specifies CASSQDPYGGIYGYTF.

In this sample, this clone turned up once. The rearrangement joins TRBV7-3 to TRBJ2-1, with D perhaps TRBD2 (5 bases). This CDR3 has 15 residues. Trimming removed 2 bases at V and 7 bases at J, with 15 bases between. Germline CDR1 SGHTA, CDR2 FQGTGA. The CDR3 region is CASSLWTAMINEQFF. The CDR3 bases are TGTGCCAGCAGCTTATGGACTGCCATGATAAATGAGCAGTTCTTC.

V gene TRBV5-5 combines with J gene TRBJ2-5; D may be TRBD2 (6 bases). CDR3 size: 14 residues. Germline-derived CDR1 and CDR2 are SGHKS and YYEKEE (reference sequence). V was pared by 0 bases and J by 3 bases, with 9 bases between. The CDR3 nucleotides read TGTGCCAGCAGCTTGGTCCCGGGGGAAGAGACCCAGTACTTC. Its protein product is CASSLVPGEETQYF.

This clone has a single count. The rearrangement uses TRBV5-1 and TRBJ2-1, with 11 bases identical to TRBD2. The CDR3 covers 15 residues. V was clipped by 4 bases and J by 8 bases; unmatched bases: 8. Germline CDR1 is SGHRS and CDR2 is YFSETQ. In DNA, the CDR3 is TGCGCCAGCAGCCCGTATAGCGGGGGGGCCGATGAGCAGTTCTTC. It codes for CASSPYSGGADEQFF.

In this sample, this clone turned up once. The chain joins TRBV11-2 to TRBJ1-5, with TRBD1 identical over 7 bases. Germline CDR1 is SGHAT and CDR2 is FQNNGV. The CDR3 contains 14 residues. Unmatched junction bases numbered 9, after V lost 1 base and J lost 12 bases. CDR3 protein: CASSLGGTVTVQHF. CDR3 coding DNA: TGTGCCAGCAGCTTAGGGGGGACAGTTACCGTCCAGCATTTT.

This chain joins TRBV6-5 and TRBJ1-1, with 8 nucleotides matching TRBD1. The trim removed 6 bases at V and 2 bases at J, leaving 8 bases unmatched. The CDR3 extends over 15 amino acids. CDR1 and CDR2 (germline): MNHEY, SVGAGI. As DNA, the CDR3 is TGTGCCAGCAGCTCCACAGGGGGGGTTAACACTGAAGCTTTCTTT. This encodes CASSSTGGVNTEAFF.

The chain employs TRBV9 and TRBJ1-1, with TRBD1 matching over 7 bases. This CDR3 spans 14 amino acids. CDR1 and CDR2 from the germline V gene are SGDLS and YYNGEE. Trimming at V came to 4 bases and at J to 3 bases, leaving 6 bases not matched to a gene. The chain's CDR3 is CASSLTGVYTEAFF. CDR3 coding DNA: TGTGCCAGCAGCCTAACAGGGGTATACACTGAAGCTTTCTTT.

The chain's CDR3 is CASSPGEEGLTRNEQYF. In DNA form, the CDR3 reads TGTGCCAGCAGCCCTGGGGAGGAGGGACTCACTAGGAACGAGCAGTACTTC. J is TRBJ2-7 and V is TRBV7-9; a possible D gene is TRBD2 (6 bases). Trimming pared 5 bases from V and 5 bases from J, leaving 25 bases between. The CDR3 loop spans 17 amino acids. Germline assignment: CDR1 SEHNR and CDR2 FQNEAQ (reference sequence).